The clone carrying this T cell receptor beta chain was seen repeatedly, ten times or more. Its cognate antigen is unknown. This sample stems from a study of neurological immune-mediated disorders. Study conclusions and caveats: HTLV-1-associated myelopathy ranked highest for TCR clonal expansion and multiple sclerosis lowest, beneath healthy controls. One related-CDR3 cluster, which may be a signature, held the repertoires of 18 of 34 multiple sclerosis patients after phylogenetic grouping.

The CDR3 contains 18 residues. Germline CDR1 reads MNHEY; CDR2 reads SVGEGT. The V gene end was trimmed by 2 bases and the J gene end by 1 base; junction bases not matched to a gene: 12. TCRdb re-called the 5' RACE reads through MiXCR, storing one row per CDR3 protein. The profile shows some 22,000 distinct CDR3 sequences, 15% to 20% of them singletons. This receptor was obtained from a woman under 30 with multiple sclerosis. V gene TRBV6-2 or TRBV6-3 combines with J gene TRBJ1-1, with TRBD1 matching 8 bases. Sequenced: CD8+ T cells from blood. CDR3 protein: CASSYRKGTGLTNTEAFF. DNA of the CDR3: TGTGCCAGCAGTTACCGTAAAGGGACAGGCCTTACGAACACTGAAGCTTTCTTT.